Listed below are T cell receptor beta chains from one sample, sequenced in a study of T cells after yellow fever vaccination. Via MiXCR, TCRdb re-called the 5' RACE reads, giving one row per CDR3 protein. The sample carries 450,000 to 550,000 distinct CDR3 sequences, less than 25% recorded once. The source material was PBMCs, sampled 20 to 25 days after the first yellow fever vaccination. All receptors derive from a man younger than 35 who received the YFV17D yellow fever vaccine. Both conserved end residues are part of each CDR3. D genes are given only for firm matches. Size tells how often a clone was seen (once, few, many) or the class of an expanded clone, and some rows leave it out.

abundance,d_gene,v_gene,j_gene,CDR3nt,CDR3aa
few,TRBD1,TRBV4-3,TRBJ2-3,TGCGCCAGCAGTCACAGGGGCCCGAGCACAGATACGCAGTATTTT,CASSHRGPSTDTQYF
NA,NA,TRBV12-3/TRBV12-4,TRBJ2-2,TGTGCCAGCAGTTACCGCAGGACCGGGGAGCTGTTTTTT,CASSYRRTGELFF
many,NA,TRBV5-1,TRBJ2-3,TGCGCCAGCCATCCCCAGAAAAGAGTGCGGGGTGGCACAGATACGCAGTATTTT,CASHPQKRVRGGTDTQYF
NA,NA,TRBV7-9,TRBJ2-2,TGTGCCAGCAGCTCCTGGACGGAGAACACCGGGGAGCTGTTTTTT,CASSSWTENTGELFF
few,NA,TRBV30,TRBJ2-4,TGTGCCTGGAGTGACCCTAAGGGAGCCAAAAACATTCAGTACTTC,CAWSDPKGAKNIQYF
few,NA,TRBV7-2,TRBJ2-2,TGTGCCAGCAGCTTAGGGCCGGTTGACTTGAACACCGGGGAGCTGTTTTTT,CASSLGPVDLNTGELFF
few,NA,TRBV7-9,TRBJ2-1,TGTGCCAGCGCCAGCAGGGAATCCTACAATGAGCAGTTCTTC,CASASRESYNEQFF
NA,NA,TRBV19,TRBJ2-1,TGTGCCAGTATGTCTCCCCGGACCTACAATGAGCAGTTCTTC,CASMSPRTYNEQFF
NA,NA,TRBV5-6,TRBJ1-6,TGTGCCAGCAGCTCCTCGGGTCAGGCTAATTCACCCCTCCACTTT,CASSSSGQANSPLHF
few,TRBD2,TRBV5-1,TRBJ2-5,TGCGCCAGCGTCGCTAGCGGGGGGGCCGAGACCCAGTACTTC,CASVASGGAETQYF
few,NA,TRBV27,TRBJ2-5,TGTGCCAGCAGTCCCCTCAGCGTTGAAGAGACCCAGTACTTC,CASSPLSVEETQYF
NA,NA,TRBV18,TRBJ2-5,TGTGCCAGCTCACCGCGGATAGAGACCCAGTACTTC,CASSPRIETQYF
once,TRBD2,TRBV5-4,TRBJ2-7,TGTGCCAGCAGCTTCGGGCGACACGGGGGGAGCTCCTACGAGCAGTACTTC,CASSFGRHGGSSYEQYF
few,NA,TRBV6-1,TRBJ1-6,TGTGCCAGCAGCGCAGTAGGGGTGCATAATTCACCCCTCCACTTT,CASSAVGVHNSPLHF
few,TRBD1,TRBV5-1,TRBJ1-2,TGCGCCAGCAGCCCGGGACAGGGGAATGGCTACACCTTC,CASSPGQGNGYTF
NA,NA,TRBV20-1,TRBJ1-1,TGCAGTCTCGACCGGGGGGCGTATACTGAAGCTTTCTTT,CSLDRGAYTEAFF
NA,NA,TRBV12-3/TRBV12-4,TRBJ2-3,TGTGCCAGCAGTCCCGGGGAAAGGGATACGCAGTATTTT,CASSPGERDTQYF
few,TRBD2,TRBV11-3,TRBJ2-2,TGTGCCAGCAGCCCCGGGACTACCGTTACCGGGGAGCTGTTTTTT,CASSPGTTVTGELFF
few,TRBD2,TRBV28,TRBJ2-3,TGTGCCAGCACCATAACAAGCGGGAGTGGAGATACGCAGTATTTT,CASTITSGSGDTQYF
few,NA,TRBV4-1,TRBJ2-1,TGCGCCAGCAGCCTTAGACAGATTACCAATGAGCAGTTCTTC,CASSLRQITNEQFF
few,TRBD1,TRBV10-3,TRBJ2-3,TGTGCCATCAGTGACCCCAACAGGGGGGCGAACACAGATACGCAGTATTTT,CAISDPNRGANTDTQYF
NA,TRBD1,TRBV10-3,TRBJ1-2,TGTGCCATCAGCCGACAGGGGGCTCGGTATGGCTACACCTTC,CAISRQGARYGYTF
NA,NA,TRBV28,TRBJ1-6,TGTGCCAGCAGTTTTGGGGGGGGGAAGAGGCCCCTCCACTTT,CASSFGGGKRPLHF
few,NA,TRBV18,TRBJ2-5,TGTGCCAGCTCACCACGACAGGAAGAGACCCAGTACTTC,CASSPRQEETQYF
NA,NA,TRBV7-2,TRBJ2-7,TGTGCCAGCAGCTTAATAGGGGGCTACGAGCAGTACTTC,CASSLIGGYEQYF
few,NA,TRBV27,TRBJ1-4,TGTGCCAGCAGTTTTATGGGGTCTAATGAAAAACTGTTTTTT,CASSFMGSNEKLFF
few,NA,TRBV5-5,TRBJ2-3,TGTGCCAGCAGCCCAGGGACTGTTCTCATGCAAGATACGCAGTATTTT,CASSPGTVLMQDTQYF
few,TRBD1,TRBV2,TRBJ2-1,TGTGCCAGCAGTGCCTTGATGGGACAGAGTTCCTACAATGAGCAGTTCTTC,CASSALMGQSSYNEQFF
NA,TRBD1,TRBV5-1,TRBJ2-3,TGCGCCAGCAGCGTAGGACAGGGAGCCCCAGATACGCAGTATTTT,CASSVGQGAPDTQYF
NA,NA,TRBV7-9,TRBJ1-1,TGTGCCAGCAGCTTAGGCAAAGCGGAAGCTTTCTTT,CASSLGKAEAFF
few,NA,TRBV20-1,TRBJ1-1,TGCAGTGCTAGCTTCGGTTCTACTGAAGCTTTCTTT,CSASFGSTEAFF
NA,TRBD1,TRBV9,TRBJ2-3,TGTGCCAGCAGTATCCAGGGGGGCACAGATACGCAGTATTTT,CASSIQGGTDTQYF
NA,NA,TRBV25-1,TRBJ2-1,TGTGCCAGCAGTGACCCCCCCTACTACAATGAGCAGTTCTTC,CASSDPPYYNEQFF